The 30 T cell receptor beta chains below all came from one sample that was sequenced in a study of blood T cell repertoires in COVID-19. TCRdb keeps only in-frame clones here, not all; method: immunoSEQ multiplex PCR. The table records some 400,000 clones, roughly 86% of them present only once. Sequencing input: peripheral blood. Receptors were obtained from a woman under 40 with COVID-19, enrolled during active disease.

The CDR3 coding sequence is TGTGCCAGTAGTAAAGGGACAGGGGGTAATAGCAATCAGCCCCAGCATTTT. As protein: CASSKGTGGNSNQPQHF. This sequence joins TRBV19 and TRBJ1-5; 11 bases match TRBD1. Germline V gene data show CDR1 as LNHDA and CDR2 as SQIVND (reference sequence). Trimming at V came to 4 bases and at J to 0 bases, leaving 5 bases not matched to a gene. The CDR3 runs 17 residues.

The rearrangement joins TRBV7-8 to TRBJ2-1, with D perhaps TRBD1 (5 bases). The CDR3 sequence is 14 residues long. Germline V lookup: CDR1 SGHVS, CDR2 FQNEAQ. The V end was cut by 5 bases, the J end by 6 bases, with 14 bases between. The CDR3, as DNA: TGTGCCAGCAGCGGGGCCTTCCCGCGCAATGAGCAGTTCTTC. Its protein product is CASSGAFPRNEQFF.

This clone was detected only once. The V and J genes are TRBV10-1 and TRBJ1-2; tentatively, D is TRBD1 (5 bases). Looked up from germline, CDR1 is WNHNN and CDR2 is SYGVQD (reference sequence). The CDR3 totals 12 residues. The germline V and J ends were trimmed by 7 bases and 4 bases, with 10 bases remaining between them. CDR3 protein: CASNGHFYGYTF. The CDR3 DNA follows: TGCGCCAGCAACGGACACTTCTATGGCTACACCTTC.

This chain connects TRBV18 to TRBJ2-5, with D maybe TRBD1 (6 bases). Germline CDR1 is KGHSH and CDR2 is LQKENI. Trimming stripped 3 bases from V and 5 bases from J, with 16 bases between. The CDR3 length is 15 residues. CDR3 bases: TGTGCCAGCTCACCCGGCGCCACAGGGCAGGAGACCCAGTACTTC. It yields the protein CASSPGATGQETQYF.

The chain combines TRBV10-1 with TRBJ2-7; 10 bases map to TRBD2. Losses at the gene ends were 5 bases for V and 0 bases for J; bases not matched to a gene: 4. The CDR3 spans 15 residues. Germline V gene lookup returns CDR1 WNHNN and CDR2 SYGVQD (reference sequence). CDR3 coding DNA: TGCGCCAGCAGTCCGGGACTAGCGAGCTCCTACGAGCAGTACTTC. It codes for CASSPGLASSYEQYF.

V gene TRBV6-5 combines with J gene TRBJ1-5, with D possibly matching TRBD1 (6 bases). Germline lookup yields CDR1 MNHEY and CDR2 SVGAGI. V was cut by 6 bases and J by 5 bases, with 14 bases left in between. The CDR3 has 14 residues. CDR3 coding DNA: TGTGCCAGCAGGGCTACAGGGTCTCATCAGCCCCAGCATTTT. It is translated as CASRATGSHQPQHF.

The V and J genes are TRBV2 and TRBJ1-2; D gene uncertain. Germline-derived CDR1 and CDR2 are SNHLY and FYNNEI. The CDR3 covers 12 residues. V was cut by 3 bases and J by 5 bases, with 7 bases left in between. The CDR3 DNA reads TGTGCCAGCAGTGATAATGTGTATGGCTACACCTTC. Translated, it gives CASSDNVYGYTF.

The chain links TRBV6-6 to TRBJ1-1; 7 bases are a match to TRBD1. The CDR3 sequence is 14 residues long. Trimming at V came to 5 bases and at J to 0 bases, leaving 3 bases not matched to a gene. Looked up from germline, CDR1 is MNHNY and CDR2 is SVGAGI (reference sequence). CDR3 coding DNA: TGTGCCAGCAGTGGGACAGCCGTGAACACTGAAGCTTTCTTT. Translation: CASSGTAVNTEAFF.

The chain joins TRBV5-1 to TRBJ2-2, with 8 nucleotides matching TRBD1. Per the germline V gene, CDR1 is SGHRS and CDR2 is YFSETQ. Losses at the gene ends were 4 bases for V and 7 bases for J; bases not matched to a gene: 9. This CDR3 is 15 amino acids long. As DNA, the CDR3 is TGCGCCAGCAGCCGGGGGACAGGAATGGACGGGGAGCTGTTTTTT. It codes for CASSRGTGMDGELFF.

CDR3 nucleotides: TGTGCCAGCAGCTTCCGGGACAGGGGCTACGAGCAGTACTTC. The encoded protein is CASSFRDRGYEQYF. The rearrangement uses TRBV5-5 and TRBJ2-7; TRBD1 aligns across 10 bases. This CDR3 region has 14 residues. The germline V gene has CDR1 SGHKS and CDR2 YYEKEE (reference sequence). The ends lost 2 bases at V and 3 bases at J; junction bases unmatched: 2.

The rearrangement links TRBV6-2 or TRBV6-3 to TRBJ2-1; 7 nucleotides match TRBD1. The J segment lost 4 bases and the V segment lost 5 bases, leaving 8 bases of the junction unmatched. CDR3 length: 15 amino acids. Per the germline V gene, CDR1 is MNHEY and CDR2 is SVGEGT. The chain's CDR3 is CASSQHRDRYNEQFF. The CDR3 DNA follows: TGTGCCAGCAGTCAGCACCGGGACAGATACAATGAGCAGTTCTTC.

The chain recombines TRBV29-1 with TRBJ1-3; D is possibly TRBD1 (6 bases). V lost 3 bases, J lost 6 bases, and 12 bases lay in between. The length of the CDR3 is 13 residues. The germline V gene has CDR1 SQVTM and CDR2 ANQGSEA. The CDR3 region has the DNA TGCAGCGTTGACGCAGGGGTGGAAAACACCATATATTTT. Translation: CSVDAGVENTIYF.

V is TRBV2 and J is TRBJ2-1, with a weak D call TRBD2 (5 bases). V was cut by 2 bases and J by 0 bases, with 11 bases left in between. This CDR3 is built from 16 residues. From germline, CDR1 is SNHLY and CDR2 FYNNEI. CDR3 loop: CASSEWADSSYNEQFF. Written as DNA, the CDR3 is TGTGCCAGCAGTGAATGGGCGGACTCCTCCTACAATGAGCAGTTCTTC.

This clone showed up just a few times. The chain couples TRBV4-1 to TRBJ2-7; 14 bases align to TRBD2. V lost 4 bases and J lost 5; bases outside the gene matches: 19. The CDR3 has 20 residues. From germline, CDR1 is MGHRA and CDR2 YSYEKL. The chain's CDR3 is CASSPRGSRGGLAGANEQYF. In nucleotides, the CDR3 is TGCGCCAGCAGCCCCCGAGGGTCAAGGGGGGGACTAGCGGGAGCGAACGAGCAGTACTTC.

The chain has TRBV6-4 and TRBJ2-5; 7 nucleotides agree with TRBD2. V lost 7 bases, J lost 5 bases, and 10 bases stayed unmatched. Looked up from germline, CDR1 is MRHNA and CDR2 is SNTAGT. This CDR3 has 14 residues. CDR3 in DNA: TGTGCCAGCATGGGGGAGGGCCGGGATGAGACCCAGTACTTC. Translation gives CASMGEGRDETQYF.

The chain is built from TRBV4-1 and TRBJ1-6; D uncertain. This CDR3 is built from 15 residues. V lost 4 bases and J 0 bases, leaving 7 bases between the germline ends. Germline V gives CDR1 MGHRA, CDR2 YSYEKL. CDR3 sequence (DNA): TGCGCCAGCAGCCCACAGTTCTCCTATAATTCACCCCTCCACTTT. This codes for CASSPQFSYNSPLHF.

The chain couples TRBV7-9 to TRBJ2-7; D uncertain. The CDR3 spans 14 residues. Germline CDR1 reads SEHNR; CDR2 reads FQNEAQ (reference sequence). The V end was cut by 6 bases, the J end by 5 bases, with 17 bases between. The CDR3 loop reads CASSFSPTSNEQYF. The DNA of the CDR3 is TGTGCCAGCAGTTTTAGCCCGACTTCTAACGAGCAGTACTTC. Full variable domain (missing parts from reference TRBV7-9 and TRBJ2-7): DTGVSQNPRHKITKRGQNVTFRCDPISEHNRLYWYRQTLGQGPEFLTYFQNEAQLEKSRLLSDRFSAERPKGSFSTLEIQRTEQGDSAMYLCASSFSPTSNEQYFGPGTRLTVT.

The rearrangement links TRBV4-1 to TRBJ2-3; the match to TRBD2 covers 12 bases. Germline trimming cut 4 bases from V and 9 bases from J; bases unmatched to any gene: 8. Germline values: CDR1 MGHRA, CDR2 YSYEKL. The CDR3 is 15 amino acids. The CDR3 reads CASSLGLAGTGTQYF. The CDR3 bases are TGCGCCAGCAGCCTCGGACTAGCGGGGACTGGAACGCAGTATTTT.

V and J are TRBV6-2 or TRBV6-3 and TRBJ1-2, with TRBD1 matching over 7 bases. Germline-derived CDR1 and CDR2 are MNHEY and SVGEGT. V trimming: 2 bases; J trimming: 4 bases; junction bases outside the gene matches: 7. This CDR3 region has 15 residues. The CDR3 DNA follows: TGTGCCAGCAGTTACCTCACCGGGACAGCCTATGGCTACACCTTC. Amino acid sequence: CASSYLTGTAYGYTF.

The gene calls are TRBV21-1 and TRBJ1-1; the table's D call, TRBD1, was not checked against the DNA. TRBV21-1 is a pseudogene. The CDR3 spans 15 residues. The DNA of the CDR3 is TGTGCCAGCAGCTCTCGACAGTCCATGAACACTGAAGCTTTCTTT. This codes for CASSSRQSMNTEAFF.

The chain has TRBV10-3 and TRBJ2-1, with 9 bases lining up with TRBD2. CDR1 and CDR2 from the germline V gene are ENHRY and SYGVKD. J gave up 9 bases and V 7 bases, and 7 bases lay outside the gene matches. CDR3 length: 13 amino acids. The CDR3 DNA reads TGTGCCATCATGCGGGAGGGCCTTGGTGAGCAGTTCTTC. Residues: CAIMREGLGEQFF.

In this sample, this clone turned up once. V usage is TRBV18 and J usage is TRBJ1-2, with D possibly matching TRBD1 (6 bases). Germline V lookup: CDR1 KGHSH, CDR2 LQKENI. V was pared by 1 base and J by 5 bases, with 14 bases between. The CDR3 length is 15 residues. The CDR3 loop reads CASSPLRGAKYGYTF. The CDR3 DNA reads TGTGCCAGCTCACCACTTCGGGGGGCAAAGTATGGCTACACCTTC.

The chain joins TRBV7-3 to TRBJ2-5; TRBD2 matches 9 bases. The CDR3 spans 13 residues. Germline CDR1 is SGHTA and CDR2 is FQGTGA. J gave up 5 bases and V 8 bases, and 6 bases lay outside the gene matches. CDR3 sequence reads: CASGSGSSETQYF. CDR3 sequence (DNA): TGTGCCAGCGGTAGCGGGAGTTCTGAGACCCAGTACTTC.

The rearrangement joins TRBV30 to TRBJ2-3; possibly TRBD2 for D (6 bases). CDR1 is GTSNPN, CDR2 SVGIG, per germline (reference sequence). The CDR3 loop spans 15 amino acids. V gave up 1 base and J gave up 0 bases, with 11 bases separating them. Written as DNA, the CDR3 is TGTGCCTGGAGTGATAACAGCGGGAGCACAGATACGCAGTATTTT. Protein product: CAWSDNSGSTDTQYF.

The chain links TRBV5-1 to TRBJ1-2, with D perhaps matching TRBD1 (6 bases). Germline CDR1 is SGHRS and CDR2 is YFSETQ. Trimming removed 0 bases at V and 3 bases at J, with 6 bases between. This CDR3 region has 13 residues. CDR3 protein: CASSLDRDYGYTF. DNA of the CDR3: TGCGCCAGCAGCTTGGACAGGGACTATGGCTACACCTTC.

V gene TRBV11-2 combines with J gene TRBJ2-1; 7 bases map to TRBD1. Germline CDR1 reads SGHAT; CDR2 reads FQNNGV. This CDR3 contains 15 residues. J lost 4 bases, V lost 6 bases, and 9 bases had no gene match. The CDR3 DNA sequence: TGTGCCAGCAGTCTAAGAGGGACAGCTTACAATGAGCAGTTCTTC. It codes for CASSLRGTAYNEQFF. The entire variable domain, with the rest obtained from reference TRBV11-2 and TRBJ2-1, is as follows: EAGVAQSPRYKIIEKRQSVAFWCNPISGHATLYWYQQILGQGPKLLIQFQNNGVVDDSQLPKDRFSAERLKGVDSTLKIQPAKLEDSAVYLCASSLRGTAYNEQFFGPGTRLTVL.

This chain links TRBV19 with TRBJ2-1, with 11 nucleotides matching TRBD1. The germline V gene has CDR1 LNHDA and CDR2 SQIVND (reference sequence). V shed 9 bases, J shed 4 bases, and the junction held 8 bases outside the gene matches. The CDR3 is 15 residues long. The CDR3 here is CASRTDRGRYNEQFF. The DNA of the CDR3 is TGTGCCAGCCGAACGGACAGGGGGCGGTACAATGAGCAGTTCTTC.

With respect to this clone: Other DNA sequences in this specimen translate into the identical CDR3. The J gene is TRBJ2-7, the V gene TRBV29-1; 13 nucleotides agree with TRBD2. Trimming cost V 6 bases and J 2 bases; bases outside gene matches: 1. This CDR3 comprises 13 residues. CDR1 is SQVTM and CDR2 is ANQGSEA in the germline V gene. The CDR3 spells CSVTSGRAYEQYF. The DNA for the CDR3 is TGCAGCGTAACTAGCGGGAGGGCCTACGAGCAGTACTTC.

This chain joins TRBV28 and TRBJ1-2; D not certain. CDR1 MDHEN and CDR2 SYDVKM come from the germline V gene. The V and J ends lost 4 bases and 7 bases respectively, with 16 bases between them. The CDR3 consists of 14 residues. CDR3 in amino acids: CASSSLGRRGGYTF. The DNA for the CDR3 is TGTGCCAGCAGTTCCCTCGGGAGAAGAGGTGGCTACACCTTC.

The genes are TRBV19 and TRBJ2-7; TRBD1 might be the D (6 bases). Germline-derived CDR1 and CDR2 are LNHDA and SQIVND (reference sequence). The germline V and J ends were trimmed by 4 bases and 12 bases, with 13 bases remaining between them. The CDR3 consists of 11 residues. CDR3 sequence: CASSTGQNLYF. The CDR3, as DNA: TGTGCCAGTAGTACTGGACAGAACTTGTACTTC.